This entry lists 21 T cell receptor beta chains sequenced from one sample in a study of cytomegalovirus exposure and HLA in healthy donors. Profiling relied on immunoSEQ multiplex PCR, and the TCRdb table lists in-frame clones only, not all of them. The table includes under 250,000 clones, 75% to 95% detected once. The specimen sequenced was PBMCs. These receptors all come from a woman aged 18-30 years in good health and CMV-seronegative.

The table lists this clone with a few counts. This chain links TRBV5-1 with TRBJ1-4, with D possibly TRBD1 on 5 matching bases. This CDR3 spans 15 amino acids. Germline V CDR1 and CDR2: SGHRS, YFSETQ. V lost 0 bases and J 6 bases, leaving 12 bases between the germline ends. The CDR3 is CASSLGPGVDEKLFF. The CDR3 DNA reads as TGCGCCAGCAGCTTGGGGCCGGGGGTAGATGAAAAACTGTTTTTT.

V is TRBV5-6 and J is TRBJ1-3, with 10 positions matching TRBD1. V dropped 4 bases and J dropped 4; count of bases not matched to a gene: 8. The V gene's germline CDR1 is SGHDT and CDR2 YYEEEE. The CDR3 has 16 residues. The CDR3 DNA reads TGTGCCAGCAGCCTGGACAGGGGGGATCTAGGAAACACCATATATTTT. Encoded protein: CASSLDRGDLGNTIYF.

CDR3 protein: CASSLGTSGVTYEQYF. The CDR3 DNA sequence: TGTGCCAGCAGCTTAGGGACTAGCGGGGTTACCTACGAGCAGTACTTC. The chain carries TRBV9 and TRBJ2-7; 13 nucleotides line up with TRBD2. The J segment lost 2 bases and the V segment lost 4 bases, leaving 6 bases of the junction unmatched. Germline loops: CDR1 SGDLS, CDR2 YYNGEE. The CDR3 is made up of 16 amino acids.

The rearrangement links TRBV19 to TRBJ1-2; TRBD1 aligns across 10 bases. Germline trimming cut 5 bases from V and 5 bases from J; bases unmatched to any gene: 11. Germline CDR1 and CDR2: LNHDA and SQIVND (reference sequence). The CDR3 extends over 16 amino acids. As DNA, the CDR3 is TGTGCCAGTAGTCCAAGAACGACAGGGGGCCTGTATGGCTACACCTTC. As protein: CASSPRTTGGLYGYTF.

The V and J genes are TRBV5-6 and TRBJ2-7; TRBD2 might be the D (5 bases). CDR3 length: 14 residues. V was trimmed by 0 bases and J by 1 base, leaving 8 bases between them. Per the germline V gene, CDR1 is SGHDT and CDR2 is YYEEEE. CDR3 DNA sequence: TGTGCCAGCAGCTTGGTCGGCGGGTCCTACGAGCAGTACTTC. Its translation is CASSLVGGSYEQYF.

The rearrangement uses TRBV4-1 and TRBJ2-7, with 8 bases aligning to TRBD2. V trimming: 4 bases; J trimming: 0 bases; junction bases outside the gene matches: 11. The CDR3 spans 17 residues. Germline assignment: CDR1 MGHRA and CDR2 YSYEKL. CDR3: CASSLKTSAFTSYEQYF. The CDR3 DNA follows: TGCGCCAGCAGCCTTAAGACTAGCGCCTTTACCTCCTACGAGCAGTACTTC.

In this sample, this clone turned up once. The chain is built from TRBV18 and TRBJ2-3; 8 bases match TRBD2. Looked up from germline, CDR1 is KGHSH and CDR2 is LQKENI. V lost 1 base to trimming and J lost 6 bases; unmatched junction nucleotides: 6. The CDR3 is made up of 15 amino acids. The CDR3 DNA is TGTGCCAGCTCACCACTTAGCGGGACGTCGGATACGCAGTATTTT. This codes for CASSPLSGTSDTQYF.

V usage is TRBV28 and J usage is TRBJ2-1; TRBD1 aligns across 7 bases. The V gene's germline CDR1 is MDHEN and CDR2 SYDVKM. V trimming: 5 bases; J trimming: 0 bases; junction bases outside the gene matches: 13. This CDR3 is built from 18 residues. In DNA, the CDR3 is TGTGCCAGCAGTCCGGACCTCCGACAGGGTAGCTCCTACAATGAGCAGTTCTTC. Encoded protein: CASSPDLRQGSSYNEQFF.

J is TRBJ2-7 and V is TRBV27, with TRBD2 as a possible D gene (5 bases). CDR1 is MNHEY, CDR2 SMNVEV, per germline (reference sequence). The CDR3 totals 15 residues. V lost 1 base and J 2 bases, leaving 12 bases between the germline ends. CDR3: CASSLLTGDTYEQYF. CDR3 in DNA: TGTGCCAGCAGTTTATTAACCGGGGATACCTACGAGCAGTACTTC.

This chain connects TRBV5-6 to TRBJ1-2; D might be TRBD1 (5 bases). The CDR3 is made up of 15 amino acids. Germline values: CDR1 SGHDT, CDR2 YYEEEE. V was trimmed by 4 bases and J by 4 bases, leaving 17 bases between them. CDR3: CASSPSLGGGYGYTF. In nucleotides, the CDR3 is TGTGCCAGCAGCCCATCCTTGGGCGGGGGCTATGGCTACACCTTC.

This clone was recorded only once. V gene TRBV27 combines with J gene TRBJ2-7, with D possibly matching TRBD1 (6 bases). The germline gives CDR1 MNHEY, CDR2 SMNVEV (reference sequence). This CDR3 contains 14 residues. The V end was cut by 6 bases, the J end by 6 bases, with 18 bases between. CDR3 residues: CASRPRLNRAEQYF. DNA for the CDR3: TGTGCCAGCAGACCACGACTTAACAGGGCCGAGCAGTACTTC.

The genes are TRBV28 and TRBJ1-2; D call uncertain. The CDR3 length is 12 residues. The germline CDR1 and CDR2 sequences are MDHEN and SYDVKM. The V gene lost 6 bases and the J gene lost 7 bases, with 12 bases spanning the gap. The CDR3 nucleotides are TGTGCCAGCAGGCGAATCATGTCTGGCTACACCTTC. This codes for CASRRIMSGYTF.

A single count supports this clone. The CDR3 DNA reads as TGTGCCAGTAGCGGCATTGAGCGGGACACCCGATCCGGGGAGCTGTTTTTT. Protein product: CASSGIERDTRSGELFF. J is TRBJ2-2 and V is TRBV19; D is possibly TRBD2 (7 bases). With 6 bases removed from V and 6 bases from J, the gap between germline ends came to 23 bases. CDR3 size: 17 residues. The V gene's germline CDR1 is LNHDA and CDR2 SQIVND (reference sequence).

This chain uses TRBV19 with TRBJ2-2; D is perhaps TRBD1 (5 bases). This CDR3 spans 15 amino acids. Trimming took 3 bases from V and 1 from J, leaving 9 bases between them. The germline CDR1 and CDR2 sequences are LNHDA and SQIVND (reference sequence). CDR3 DNA: TGTGCCAGTAGTATGAGGCAGGGGAACACCGGGGAGCTGTTTTTT. Its protein product is CASSMRQGNTGELFF.

This clone has more than one count but fewer than ten. V and J are TRBV4-1 and TRBJ2-7; TRBD2 is a possible D gene (7 bases). CDR3 size: 16 residues. V lost 1 base to trimming and J lost 3 bases, with 16 bases between them. Germline CDR1 is MGHRA and CDR2 is YSYEKL. The CDR3 nucleotides are TGCGCCAGCAGCCAAGGGCAGGGAGGGGGAGACTACGAGCAGTACTTC. It specifies CASSQGQGGGDYEQYF.

This chain joins TRBV29-1 and TRBJ1-1; no clear D gene. Germline V gene data show CDR1 as SQVTM and CDR2 as ANQGSEA. The CDR3 has 11 amino acids. The V end lost 7 bases, the J end lost 5 bases, and 11 bases lay between the germline ends. The DNA for the CDR3 is TGCAGCGCCACCCGACAAACTGAAGCTTTCTTT. It yields the protein CSATRQTEAFF.

This clone was detected a few times. V is TRBV20-1 and J is TRBJ1-2; D possibly corresponds to TRBD1 (5 bases). The length of the CDR3 is 11 residues. CDR1 is DFQATT, CDR2 SNEGSKA, per germline (reference sequence). Trimming cost V 5 bases and J 4 bases, with 8 bases left between them. For the CDR3, the DNA is TGCAGTGCTTACGACAGCTATGGCTACACCTTC. This codes for CSAYDSYGYTF.

The chain links TRBV5-4 to TRBJ2-7; TRBD2 aligns across 9 bases. The CDR3 covers 14 residues. The germline V gene encodes CDR1 SGHNT and CDR2 YYREEE (reference sequence). J lost 6 bases, V lost 3 bases, and 7 bases had no gene match. The CDR3 DNA is TGTGCCAGCAGCTACTCTAGCGGGATGGGCGAGCAGTACTTC. This gives the protein CASSYSSGMGEQYF.

This clone was found once. This chain uses TRBV29-1 with TRBJ2-7; a weak D match, TRBD1 (5 bases). Trimming removed 2 bases from V and 2 bases from J, with 19 bases in between. Germline CDR1 SQVTM, CDR2 ANQGSEA. CDR3 size: 16 residues. CDR3 loop: CSVELSIQAQTYEQYF. The CDR3, as DNA: TGCAGCGTTGAACTTTCGATACAGGCCCAAACCTACGAGCAGTACTTC.

V and J are TRBV5-4 and TRBJ2-3; maybe TRBD2 (6 bases). V lost 0 bases and J 6 bases, leaving 11 bases between the germline ends. The CDR3 has 14 amino acids. Per the germline V gene, CDR1 is SGHNT and CDR2 is YYREEE (reference sequence). The CDR3 nucleotides are TGTGCCAGCAGCTTGGGCCGGGAGCCGGATACGCAGTATTTT. Protein sequence: CASSLGREPDTQYF.

The chain is built from TRBV7-8 and TRBJ2-7; 12 bases agree with TRBD2. Trimming at V came to 4 bases and at J to 2 bases, leaving 3 bases not matched to a gene. Germline loops: CDR1 SGHVS, CDR2 FQNEAQ. The CDR3 extends over 15 amino acids. Here the CDR3 DNA reads TGTGCCAGCAGCTCCCTAGCGGGAGGGGCCTACGAGCAGTACTTC. This sequence encodes CASSSLAGGAYEQYF.